These 16 T cell receptor beta chains originate from one sample sequenced in a study of CD8 T cells in Susac syndrome. Random hexamers primed reverse transcription of about 0.45 to 1 ug RNA. TCRdb passed the immunoSEQ multiplex PCR reads through MiXCR, listing each CDR3 protein once. The table includes around 140,000 distinct CDR3 sequences, approximately 94% detected once. The material sequenced was CD4+ T cells from PBMCs. The source of these receptors is a human donor in good health.

The genes are TRBV20-1 and TRBJ2-2, with 11 bases aligning to TRBD2. Trimming at V came to 0 bases and at J to 6 bases, leaving 6 bases not matched to a gene. Germline V lookup: CDR1 DFQATT, CDR2 SNEGSKA (reference sequence). There are 16 residues in the CDR3. This chain's CDR3 is CSARDSGLADSGELFF. The DNA for the CDR3 is TGCAGTGCTAGAGACTCGGGACTAGCGGACTCCGGGGAGCTGTTTTTT.

The chain carries TRBV2 and TRBJ2-2; 7 bases are a match to TRBD1. This CDR3 is 14 amino acids long. Germline values: CDR1 SNHLY, CDR2 FYNNEI. Trimming at V came to 6 bases and at J to 2 bases, leaving 3 bases not matched to a gene. The CDR3 protein is CASRGDSNTGELFF. The DNA for the CDR3 is TGTGCCAGCAGGGGGGACAGCAACACCGGGGAGCTGTTTTTT.

The count of this clonotype is one. The V gene is TRBV20-1, the J gene TRBJ2-7, with unresolved D. CDR3 size: 11 residues. The V gene lost 6 bases and the J gene lost 3 bases, with 9 bases spanning the gap. Germline values: CDR1 DFQATT, CDR2 SNEGSKA (reference sequence). The CDR3: CSASRDYEQYF. As DNA, the CDR3 is TGCAGTGCCAGCCGAGACTACGAGCAGTACTTC.

The chain has TRBV30 and TRBJ1-1, with 9 bases aligning to TRBD1. This CDR3 region has 17 residues. CDR1 is GTSNPN, CDR2 SVGIG, per germline (reference sequence). V lost 4 bases, J lost 4 bases, and 16 bases stayed unmatched. The CDR3 here is CAWTDLTPGTGITEAFF. The CDR3 DNA is TGTGCCTGGACCGACCTCACTCCCGGGACAGGGATCACTGAAGCTTTCTTT.

V and J are TRBV6-6 and TRBJ1-1, with D uncertain. The germline V gene encodes CDR1 MNHNY and CDR2 SVGAGI (reference sequence). The CDR3 totals 12 residues. Trimming took 2 bases from V and 5 from J, leaving 6 bases between them. The CDR3 protein is CASSYGRTEAFF. CDR3 DNA sequence: TGTGCCAGCAGTTACGGGAGAACTGAAGCTTTCTTT.

This clonotype was seen only once. The gene calls are TRBV9 and TRBJ2-2; the D gene could be TRBD1 or TRBD2 (5 bases each). Trimming removed 5 bases at V and 0 bases at J, with 11 bases between. From germline, CDR1 is SGDLS and CDR2 YYNGEE. This CDR3 spans 15 amino acids. CDR3 sequence: CASSAGAANTGELFF. CDR3 in DNA: TGTGCCAGCAGTGCCGGGGCAGCGAACACCGGGGAGCTGTTTTTT.

This rearrangement joins TRBV4-1 to TRBJ2-1; TRBD2 might be the D (5 bases). Looked up from germline, CDR1 is MGHRA and CDR2 is YSYEKL. The CDR3 has 15 amino acids. Trimming took 4 bases from V and 7 from J, leaving 17 bases between them. The CDR3 is CASSLGGPPVNEQFF. DNA of the CDR3: TGCGCCAGCAGCCTCGGAGGCCCCCCGGTGAATGAGCAGTTCTTC.

The genes are TRBV12-3 or TRBV12-4 and TRBJ2-3; 15 bases are shared with TRBD2. Losses at the gene ends were 4 bases for V and 3 bases for J; bases not matched to a gene: 2. There are 16 residues in the CDR3. As DNA, the CDR3 is TGTGCCAGCAGTTCGGGACTAGCGGGAGGTACAGATACGCAGTATTTT. It is translated as CASSSGLAGGTDTQYF.

The chain carries TRBV3-1 and TRBJ1-3, with unresolved D. Germline assignment: CDR1 LGHDT and CDR2 YNNKEL (reference sequence). V was trimmed by 1 base and J by 0 bases, leaving 7 bases between them. The length of the CDR3 is 15 residues. The CDR3 coding sequence is TGTGCCAGCAGCCAAGTAGGCGTCTCTGGAAACACCATATATTTT. As protein: CASSQVGVSGNTIYF.

The rearrangement joins TRBV27 to TRBJ2-5, with 12 bases that match TRBD2. In germline, CDR1 is MNHEY, CDR2 SMNVEV (reference sequence). CDR3 length equals 16 residues. J gave up 5 bases and V 4 bases, and 8 bases lay outside the gene matches. The CDR3 DNA sequence: TGTGCCAGCAGTTCGAGACTAGCGGGAGTGAGGGAGACCCAGTACTTC. Protein sequence: CASSSRLAGVRETQYF.

The rearrangement joins TRBV2 to TRBJ2-7; D gene uncertain. The CDR3 totals 14 residues. V shed 2 bases and J shed 0 bases, with 8 bases lying between them. Germline V gene lookup returns CDR1 SNHLY and CDR2 FYNNEI. The CDR3 here is CASSETASSYEQYF. The CDR3 bases are TGTGCCAGCAGTGAAACAGCTAGCTCCTACGAGCAGTACTTC.

The J gene is TRBJ2-7, the V gene TRBV3-1; D remains unclear. V was pared by 4 bases and J by 3 bases, with 13 bases between. The germline gives CDR1 LGHDT, CDR2 YNNKEL (reference sequence). The CDR3 has 14 residues. The CDR3 reads CASSLLGRDYEQYF. CDR3 DNA: TGTGCCAGCAGCCTCCTCGGTAGAGACTACGAGCAGTACTTC.

This clonotype was detected once. CDR3: CASKGTSGYNEQFF. CDR3 nucleotides: TGTGCCAGCAAAGGGACTAGCGGTTACAATGAGCAGTTCTTC. The genes are TRBV2 and TRBJ2-1, with 11 positions matching TRBD2. The junction had 3 bases not matched to a gene; V was cut back by 7 bases and J by 4 bases. This CDR3 is built from 14 residues. Per germline, CDR1 SNHLY and CDR2 FYNNEI.

The CDR3 is CSARTGGTDTQYF. CDR3 DNA sequence: TGCAGTGCCAGGACGGGGGGCACAGATACGCAGTATTTT. The chain has TRBV20-1 and TRBJ2-3; perhaps TRBD2 as D (6 bases). V was cut by 6 bases and J by 1 base, with 11 bases left in between. CDR3 length: 13 amino acids. Germline loops: CDR1 DFQATT, CDR2 SNEGSKA (reference sequence).

V gene TRBV12-3 or TRBV12-4 combines with J gene TRBJ1-2; 7 nucleotides match TRBD1. This CDR3 is built from 15 residues. The ends lost 5 bases at V and 8 bases at J; junction bases unmatched: 14. The CDR3 sequence is CASSPVGTVSKGYTF. CDR3 bases: TGTGCCAGCAGTCCCGTAGGGACAGTGAGTAAGGGCTACACCTTC.

V and J are TRBV6-1 and TRBJ2-5, with TRBD1 matching 7 bases. The CDR3 has 17 amino acids. CDR1 and CDR2 from the germline V gene are MNHNS and SASEGT. Trimming cost V 7 bases and J 1 base; bases outside gene matches: 15. The CDR3 spells CASNPPTGTAPQETQYF. The CDR3 DNA follows: TGTGCCAGCAATCCCCCGACCGGGACAGCTCCCCAAGAGACCCAGTACTTC.